This T cell receptor beta chain was sequenced for a study of blood T cell repertoires in COVID-19 (dated by TCRdb to about 2020). For the study in its entirety: Collaborator samples came from the United States, Italy and Spain and covered acute and convalescent phases of COVID-19. The prospective study material was composed of cDNA or gDNA derived from T cells, B-cell-depleted T cells, or PBMCs. Deeply sampled blood TCRbeta repertoires from subjects exposed to, actively infected with, or recovered from COVID-19 were included in the dataset. The repertoires were released in a freely available public database intended as a resource for research on the immune response to SARS-CoV-2. Samples came from the ongoing ImmuneRACE study (first 160 participants) plus 1,254 subjects from 6 global collaborators. A de-identified subject ID, COVID-19 status, age in years and sex were almost always included in the sample metadata. HLA class I and class II types, where available, came from metadata supplied by the sample provider rather than from assay-based typing. Study-wide conclusions, independent of this receptor: The quantity of clinical and demographic metadata differed by source and by participant and was supplied without curation.

In the germline V gene, CDR1 corresponds to LGHNA and CDR2 to YNFKEQ. From the cysteine up to the phenylalanine, the CDR3 has a length of 17 residues. Just CDR3 DNA is preserved here, 51 bases in frame from base 1. Deletion took 0 bases off V and 7 bases off J, with a span of 21 bases between the germline ends. Whole blood was collected in K2EDTA tubes by collaborating institutions according to the institutions' own protocols. For TCRbeta analysis, collaborator samples were shipped as frozen whole blood, as isolated PBMCs, or as DNA extracted from either sample type. TCRbeta CDR3 regions were amplified from genomic DNA using the immunoSEQ Assay, a bias-controlled multiplex PCR. Per the original workflow: The number of nucleated cells in each sample was estimated by amplification of reference gene primers within the assay. To quantify the absolute abundance of each unique TCRbeta CDR3 rearrangement, sequence reads were collapsed and filtered. For each sample, productive Simpson clonality was calculated as the square root of Simpson's diversity index across productive rearrangements. Imported from immuneACCESS, the table was reduced by TCRdb to in-frame sequences with V and J called. These copies leave out some clones; in studies compared against another copy, an unresolved V gene accounts for under half, and the cause of the remainder is not known. V and J calls plus clone size are reproduced from that table; the DNA served to infer D and trimming. The sample contains about 100,000 clones, 85% to 90% of them found a single time. The ten largest clones represent around 5.5% of the sample.

This clone was observed once. The target of this receptor is not known. Qualities for individual bases were not recorded, and no much larger clone is one base off. Here the chain combines TRBV4-2 and TRBJ2-5; TRBD2 is possibly the D segment (5 matching bases). This clonotype was sampled from a human donor in a cohort sampled during active COVID-19. The material sequenced was peripheral blood. The DNA sequence is as follows: TGTGCCAGCAGCCAAGATAGGGCGGCACGAGGGTCCGGGACCCAGTACTTC. Translated, it gives CASSQDRAARGSGTQYF.